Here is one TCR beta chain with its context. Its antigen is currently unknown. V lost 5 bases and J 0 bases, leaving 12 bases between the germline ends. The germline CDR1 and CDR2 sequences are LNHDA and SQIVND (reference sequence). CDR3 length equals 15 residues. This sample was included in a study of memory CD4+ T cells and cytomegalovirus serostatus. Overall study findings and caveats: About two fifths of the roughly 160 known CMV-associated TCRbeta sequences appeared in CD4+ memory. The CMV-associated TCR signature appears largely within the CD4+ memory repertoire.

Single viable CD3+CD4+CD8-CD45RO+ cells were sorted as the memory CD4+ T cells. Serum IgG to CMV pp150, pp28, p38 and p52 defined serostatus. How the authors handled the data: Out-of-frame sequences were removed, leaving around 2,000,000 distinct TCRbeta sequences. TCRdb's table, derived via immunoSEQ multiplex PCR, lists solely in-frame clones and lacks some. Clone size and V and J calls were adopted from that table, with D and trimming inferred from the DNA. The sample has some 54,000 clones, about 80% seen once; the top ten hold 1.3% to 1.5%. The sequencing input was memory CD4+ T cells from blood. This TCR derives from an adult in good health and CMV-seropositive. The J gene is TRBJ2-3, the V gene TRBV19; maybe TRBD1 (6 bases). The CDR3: CASSVGQISTDTQYF. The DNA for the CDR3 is TGTGCCAGTAGTGTTGGACAGATTAGCACAGATACGCAGTATTTT.